Below are 22 T cell receptor beta chains sequenced from a single sample in a study of T cells in Graves' hyperthyroidism and ophthalmopathy. RNA transcripts were the template for amplifying TCR beta CDR3 regions. Carried out on the TCR CDR3, a first-round RT-PCR used the HTBI primer set. TCRdb independently ran MiXCR on the multiplex PCR reads; one entry per CDR3 protein. Here the sample spans roughly 740,000 distinct CDR3 sequences, around 15% being singletons. Sequenced material: blood. The receptors derive from a young man with Graves' hyperthyroidism.

The chain recombines TRBV7-6 with TRBJ2-5; 8 bases agree with TRBD2. The ends lost 3 bases at V and 4 bases at J; junction bases unmatched: 10. CDR1 and CDR2 from the germline V gene are SGHVS and FNYEAQ. This CDR3 has 16 residues. CDR3 sequence reads: CASSFRTGRGGETQYF. Written as DNA, the CDR3 is TGTGCCAGCAGCTTTCGAACCGGGAGGGGGGGAGAGACCCAGTACTTC.

This clonotype was observed at least ten times. The chain uses TRBV10-3 and TRBJ1-1, with D unclear. With 6 bases removed from V and 2 bases from J, the gap between germline ends came to 16 bases. CDR1 is ENHRY and CDR2 is SYGVKD in the germline V gene. The CDR3 length is 15 residues. The DNA of the CDR3 is TGTGCCATCAGCGAGAGACCAAAGGATAACACTGAAGCTTTCTTT. Amino acids: CAISERPKDNTEAFF.

This clonotype was picked up many times. This chain uses TRBV2 with TRBJ1-2, with a weak D call TRBD1 (5 bases). The CDR3 is made up of 12 amino acids. Trimming cost V 7 bases and J 8 bases, with 14 bases left between them. Germline-derived CDR1 and CDR2 are SNHLY and FYNNEI. Written as DNA, the CDR3 is TGTGCCAGCACAGGGCAGGGTCGGGGCTACACCTTC. It is translated as CASTGQGRGYTF.

This clonotype was found a few times. This sequence joins TRBV6-2 or TRBV6-3 and TRBJ2-3, with D perhaps TRBD1 (6 bases). This CDR3 has 16 residues. Germline CDR1 and CDR2: MNHEY and SVGEGT. The V and J ends lost 4 bases and 3 bases respectively, with 17 bases between them. The CDR3 coding sequence is TGTGCCAGCAGTTCCGTGGACCAAAGGGGGACAGATACGCAGTATTTT. Translating it yields CASSSVDQRGTDTQYF.

The sample holds many counts of this clonotype. This chain links TRBV28 with TRBJ2-1; a weak D match, TRBD1 (6 bases). The CDR3 contains 13 residues. CDR1 is MDHEN, CDR2 SYDVKM, per germline. The germline V and J ends were trimmed by 10 bases and 6 bases, with 16 bases remaining between them. DNA of the CDR3: TGTGCCACCGCACTATCACAGGGCAATGAGCAGTTCTTC. Amino acids: CATALSQGNEQFF.

This clonotype was recorded at least ten times. The CDR3 is CASGPTATYEQYF. The CDR3 DNA is TGTGCCAGCGGACCGACAGCAACCTACGAGCAGTACTTC. J is TRBJ2-7 and V is TRBV2; weak D call: TRBD1 (5 bases). Germline V gene lookup returns CDR1 SNHLY and CDR2 FYNNEI. The CDR3 sequence is 13 residues long. V was clipped by 8 bases and J by 2 bases, with 13 bases between them.

There are a few counts of this clonotype. This chain joins TRBV5-5 and TRBJ2-1; 9 bases line up with TRBD2. With V trimmed by 0 bases and J by 8 bases, 15 bases remained unmatched. Germline V gene lookup returns CDR1 SGHKS and CDR2 YYEKEE (reference sequence). The CDR3 is 18 residues long. In DNA form, the CDR3 reads TGTGCCAGCAGCTTGGGGAGTAGCGGGAGATTTTACGTTCATGAGCAGTTCTTC. Translation: CASSLGSSGRFYVHEQFF.

This clonotype was observed at least ten times. The rearrangement uses TRBV6-5 and TRBJ2-5; possible D gene TRBD1, 5 bases. Germline V CDR1 and CDR2: MNHEY, SVGAGI. Trimming pared 2 bases from V and 7 bases from J, leaving 14 bases between. CDR3 length: 14 amino acids. The CDR3 loop is CASSYDSRARTQYF. CDR3 DNA sequence: TGTGCCAGCAGTTACGATTCCAGGGCCAGGACCCAGTACTTC.

In its sample, this clonotype was seen a few times. The J gene is TRBJ2-1, the V gene TRBV13; D is perhaps TRBD1 or TRBD2 (6 bases each). Trimming took 5 bases from V and 5 from J, leaving 19 bases between them. Per the germline V gene, CDR1 is PRHDT and CDR2 is FYEKMQ (reference sequence). CDR3 size: 16 residues. CDR3 coding DNA: TGTGCCAGCAGCCCCCGGGGGCAAGCGTCCCACAATGAGCAGTTCTTC. It translates to CASSPRGQASHNEQFF. Using reference TRBV13 and TRBJ2-1 for the parts outside the CDR3, the full variable domain is AAGVIQSPRHLIKEKRETATLKCYPIPRHDTVYWYQQGPGQDPQFLISFYEKMQSDKGSIPDRFSAQQFSDYHSELNMSSLELGDSALYFCASSPRGQASHNEQFFGPGTRLTVL.

This clonotype was detected a few times. J is TRBJ2-7 and V is TRBV7-6, with 7 positions matching TRBD1. The length of the CDR3 is 15 residues. With 3 bases clipped from V and 3 bases from J, the junction kept 8 bases outside the gene matches. Germline V gives CDR1 SGHVS, CDR2 FNYEAQ. The CDR3 here is CASSFRDSQRYEQYF. As DNA, the CDR3 is TGTGCCAGCAGCTTCCGGGACAGCCAACGCTACGAGCAGTACTTC.

This clonotype was recorded at least ten times. This sequence joins TRBV11-3 and TRBJ2-1; unclear D gene. V dropped 2 bases and J dropped 4 bases, with 6 bases sitting between them. This CDR3 spans 13 amino acids. Germline V gene lookup returns CDR1 SGHNT and CDR2 YENEEA. The CDR3 here is CASSLSQYNEQFF. As DNA, the CDR3 is TGTGCCAGCAGCTTATCACAATACAATGAGCAGTTCTTC.

This clonotype was detected many times. The chain links TRBV4-3 to TRBJ1-1; D remains ambiguous. V gave up 1 base and J gave up 2 bases, with 11 bases separating them. The CDR3 has 15 amino acids. Per germline, CDR1 LGHNA and CDR2 YSLEER. CDR3 bases: TGCGCCAGCAGCCAAGTTGGACGGAGAAACACTGAAGCTTTCTTT. Translating it yields CASSQVGRRNTEAFF.

This clonotype was counted ten times or more. The chain has TRBV20-1 and TRBJ2-1; D possibly corresponds to TRBD2 (6 bases). The CDR3 loop spans 14 amino acids. Germline V CDR1 and CDR2: DFQATT, SNEGSKA (reference sequence). V lost 2 bases, J lost 0 bases, and 8 bases lay in between. The CDR3 nucleotides are TGCAGTGCTAGACGGGAGACCTCCTACAATGAGCAGTTCTTC. As protein: CSARRETSYNEQFF.

This clonotype has ten or more counts. The J gene is TRBJ2-4, the V gene TRBV28; no clear D. Germline V gives CDR1 MDHEN, CDR2 SYDVKM. This CDR3 region has 15 residues. Trimming pared 5 bases from V and 0 bases from J, leaving 11 bases between. The CDR3 region is CASSPVGLAKNIQYF. In nucleotides, the CDR3 is TGTGCCAGCAGTCCGGTAGGGCTAGCCAAAAACATTCAGTACTTC.

This clonotype was counted only a few times. The CDR3 nucleotides are TGTGCCACCAGCAGAGGAGACAGGGCGATCTCTGGAAACACCATATATTTT. This encodes CATSRGDRAISGNTIYF. J is TRBJ1-3 and V is TRBV15, with 7 positions matching TRBD1. The CDR3 has 17 residues. CDR1 and CDR2 (germline): LNHNV, YYDKDF (reference sequence). Trimming cost V 1 base and J 0 bases; bases outside gene matches: 6.

The J gene is TRBJ2-1, the V gene TRBV18; the D gene is possibly TRBD2 (6 bases). Germline V gene data show CDR1 as KGHSH and CDR2 as LQKENI. With 2 bases removed from V and 6 bases from J, the gap between germline ends came to 14 bases. The CDR3 has 15 amino acids. CDR3 in DNA: TGTGCCAGCTCACCAGGGTATAGCGGAGGCAATGAGCAGTTCTTC. Protein product: CASSPGYSGGNEQFF.

The chain uses TRBV10-3 and TRBJ2-1, with D perhaps matching TRBD1 or TRBD2 (5 bases each). Trimming took 5 bases from V and 9 from J, leaving 11 bases between them. Germline V gene lookup returns CDR1 ENHRY and CDR2 SYGVKD. This CDR3 has 12 residues. The CDR3 loop is CAISIERGEQFF. In DNA form, the CDR3 reads TGTGCCATCAGTATAGAGAGGGGTGAGCAGTTCTTC.

This clonotype was seen ten or more times. V is TRBV20-1 and J is TRBJ2-7; 8 positions match TRBD2. The CDR3 consists of 14 residues. CDR1 is DFQATT and CDR2 is SNEGSKA in the germline V gene (reference sequence). The CDR3 DNA reads TGCAGAGCGGATCTGGCGGGAGGAAGCTACGAGCAGTACTTC. Its protein is CRADLAGGSYEQYF.

The chain joins TRBV5-1 to TRBJ2-3, with a possible D match to TRBD2 (6 bases). V lost 7 bases and J 2 bases, leaving 14 bases between the germline ends. CDR1 SGHRS and CDR2 YFSETQ come from the germline V gene. The CDR3 runs to 14 residues. The CDR3 nucleotides read TGCGCCAGCGCGGGACGGATAAACACAGATACGCAGTATTTT. Protein product: CASAGRINTDTQYF.

The chain links TRBV9 to TRBJ2-5; the match to TRBD2 covers 9 bases. Trimming removed 0 bases from V and 1 base from J; junction bases left unmatched: 7. The germline CDR1 and CDR2 sequences are SGDLS and YYNGEE. This CDR3 spans 17 amino acids. CDR3 nucleotide sequence: TGTGCCAGCAGCGTAGGTAGCGGGAGTGGGGCCCAAGAGACCCAGTACTTC. It encodes CASSVGSGSGAQETQYF.

This clonotype was found a few times. The chain combines TRBV7-9 with TRBJ2-2; 13 positions match TRBD2. With V trimmed by 8 bases and J by 5 bases, 8 bases remained unmatched. Germline CDR1 reads SEHNR; CDR2 reads FQNEAQ (reference sequence). This CDR3 comprises 16 residues. CDR3 nucleotide sequence: TGTGCCAGCGGAGGGGGACTAGCGGGGAGGACCGGGGAGCTGTTTTTT. Translating gives CASGGGLAGRTGELFF.

This clonotype was picked up a small number of times. This chain joins TRBV4-3 and TRBJ2-7; TRBD1 aligns across 11 bases. The junction had 10 bases not matched to a gene; V was cut back by 4 bases and J by 2 bases. Germline lookup yields CDR1 LGHNA and CDR2 YSLEER. CDR3 length: 17 amino acids. CDR3 bases: TGCGCCAGCAGCCGCTCCTACAGGGGACAGGGGGCCTACGAGCAGTACTTC. Translation: CASSRSYRGQGAYEQYF.